Below are 16 T cell receptor beta chains sequenced from a single sample in a study of CD8 T cells in ankylosing spondylitis. General study results and limits: One TCR beta motif, made up of seven to nine highly homologous variants, appeared characteristic of ankylosing spondylitis blood.

One entry per CDR3 protein results from TCRdb running MiXCR on the 5' RACE reads. The sample shows 500,000 or so distinct CDR3 sequences, roughly 5.2% of them seen only once. These receptors have no known antigen. Sequenced input: blood, either unsorted or a sorted T cell fraction (not recorded which). The receptors shown here come from a male donor with ankylosing spondylitis.

In this sample, this clonotype turned up many times. The chain recombines TRBV15 with TRBJ1-5; maybe TRBD1 (5 bases). CDR1 and CDR2 from the germline V gene are LNHNV and YYDKDF (reference sequence). Trimming pared 0 bases from V and 4 bases from J, leaving 10 bases between. The length of the CDR3 is 15 residues. The CDR3 nucleotides read TGTGCCACCAGCAGAGATGGCGGGGGGAATCAGCCCCAGCATTTT. This gives the protein CATSRDGGGNQPQHF.

This clonotype was counted many times. The CDR3 reads CASSFRQSVEAFF. CDR3 DNA: TGTGCCAGCAGCTTCAGACAGTCTGTTGAAGCTTTCTTT. This sequence joins TRBV7-8 and TRBJ1-1, with D possibly matching TRBD1 (5 bases). This CDR3 is 13 amino acids long. The ends were cut back, 3 bases at V and 7 bases at J, with 12 bases in the middle. The V gene's germline CDR1 is SGHVS and CDR2 FQNEAQ.

This clonotype showed up many times. The chain joins TRBV9 to TRBJ1-1; D is unclear. This CDR3 region has 14 residues. Germline-derived CDR1 and CDR2 are SGDLS and YYNGEE. V gave up 4 bases and J gave up 5 bases, with 15 bases separating them. The CDR3 is CASSFREGETEAFF. The CDR3 bases are TGTGCCAGCAGCTTCCGGGAGGGTGAAACTGAAGCTTTCTTT.

This clonotype has more than one count but fewer than ten. The J gene is TRBJ2-2, the V gene TRBV4-3; no firm D call. Germline CDR1 reads LGHNA; CDR2 reads YSLEER. V lost 1 base and J 8 bases, leaving 20 bases between the germline ends. The CDR3 sequence is 17 residues long. The DNA for the CDR3 is TGCGCCAGCAGCCAAGGAAGATTGAACGGCCTTGGAGGGGAGCTGTTTTTT. Translation: CASSQGRLNGLGGELFF.

This clonotype was observed many times. The V gene is TRBV5-1, the J gene TRBJ2-2; TRBD2 might be the D (6 bases). V was trimmed by 0 bases and J by 5 bases, leaving 11 bases between them. Germline assignment: CDR1 SGHRS and CDR2 YFSETQ. The CDR3 has 15 amino acids. The DNA for the CDR3 is TGCGCCAGCAGCTTGGCCACGGGGGATACCGGGGAGCTGTTTTTT. Amino acids: CASSLATGDTGELFF.

This clonotype was seen at least ten times. The V and J genes are TRBV18 and TRBJ2-1; D is possibly TRBD2 (6 bases). This CDR3 region has 15 residues. V lost 6 bases and J lost 3, with 15 bases in between. The germline CDR1 and CDR2 sequences are KGHSH and LQKENI. The CDR3 DNA sequence: TGTGCCAGCTCCCAGAGCGGGTCGGGCTACAATGAGCAGTTCTTC. Encoded protein: CASSQSGSGYNEQFF.

This clonotype was counted many times. V and J are TRBV6-1 and TRBJ1-2; 9 nucleotides agree with TRBD1. Per germline, CDR1 MNHNS and CDR2 SASEGT. The CDR3 contains 14 residues. J was trimmed by 2 bases and V by 6 bases; bases with no gene match: 4. The CDR3 is CASSTGGANYGYTF. The DNA of the CDR3 is TGTGCCAGCAGCACAGGGGGCGCGAACTATGGCTACACCTTC.

This clonotype was seen at least ten times. The chain is built from TRBV20-1 and TRBJ2-5; maybe TRBD2 (7 bases). This CDR3 is 11 amino acids long. Looked up from germline, CDR1 is DFQATT and CDR2 is SNEGSKA (reference sequence). The CDR3: CGGADRQTQYF. CDR3 sequence (DNA): TGCGGGGGGGCAGATCGACAGACCCAGTACTTC.

This clonotype was found many times. V and J are TRBV10-3 and TRBJ2-1, with 7 bases lining up with TRBD1. Looked up from germline, CDR1 is ENHRY and CDR2 is SYGVKD. Germline trimming cut 6 bases from V and 7 bases from J; bases unmatched to any gene: 12. CDR3 length: 15 amino acids. CDR3 amino acids: CAISNDRALENEQFF. In nucleotides, the CDR3 is TGTGCCATCAGCAACGACAGGGCCCTAGAGAATGAGCAGTTCTTC.

This clonotype was detected many times. The chain carries TRBV5-1 and TRBJ1-1, with D hard to call. CDR3 length equals 14 residues. Trimming left V 1 base short and J 3 bases short, with 10 bases between. The germline V gene has CDR1 SGHRS and CDR2 YFSETQ. The CDR3 region has the DNA TGCGCCAGCAGCTTGTACTACAGTGACACTGAAGCTTTCTTT. Translated, it gives CASSLYYSDTEAFF.

This clonotype was detected many times. The rearrangement uses TRBV5-5 and TRBJ1-2; D remains unclear. Germline loops: CDR1 SGHKS, CDR2 YYEKEE (reference sequence). This CDR3 is 13 amino acids long. Trimming shortened V by 2 bases and J by 4 bases, and 9 bases separated the two germline ends. In nucleotides, the CDR3 is TGTGCCAGCAGCTTACTCGGAATCTATGGCTACACCTTC. Translating gives CASSLLGIYGYTF. The variable domain in full, with the rest retrieved from reference TRBV5-5 and TRBJ1-2, is DAGVTQSPTHLIKTRGQQVTLRCSPISGHKSVSWYQQVLGQGPQFIFQYYEKEERGRGNFPDRFSARQFPNYSSELNVNALLLGDSALYLCASSLLGIYGYTFGSGTRLTVV.

The sample holds many counts of this clonotype. CDR3 DNA sequence: TGCGCCAGCAGCCAGTCGCCAGGGGGCTGGACCGGGGAGCTGTTTTTT. Its translation: CASSQSPGGWTGELFF. This chain links TRBV4-3 with TRBJ2-2, with 8 bases fitting TRBD1. The ends lost 3 bases at V and 5 bases at J; junction bases unmatched: 8. CDR3 length: 16 residues. Germline CDR1 and CDR2: LGHNA and YSLEER.

This clonotype was counted at least ten times. This chain uses TRBV6-2 or TRBV6-3 with TRBJ2-7; TRBD1 matches at 10 bases. Unmatched junction bases numbered 6, after V lost 6 bases and J lost 4 bases. Germline V gene data show CDR1 as MNHEY and CDR2 as SVGEGT. The CDR3 has 14 amino acids. In DNA, the CDR3 is TGTGCCAGCAGCGGGACAGGGGTCCATTACGAGCAGTACTTC. Translated: CASSGTGVHYEQYF.

Ten or more counts support this clonotype. The gene calls are TRBV12-3 or TRBV12-4 and TRBJ1-2; no clear D. The CDR3 length is 13 residues. V was cut by 6 bases and J by 4 bases, with 12 bases left in between. In DNA, the CDR3 is TGTGCCAGCAGCTCACTGGGCCTCTATGGCTACACCTTC. Protein: CASSSLGLYGYTF.

The genes are TRBV20-1 and TRBJ2-1, with D perhaps TRBD2 (6 bases). V was clipped by 7 bases and J by 7 bases, with 14 bases between them. CDR1 DFQATT and CDR2 SNEGSKA come from the germline V gene (reference sequence). The CDR3 runs 12 residues. The CDR3 DNA reads as TGCAGTGGCTGGGGGAGGCAGAATGAGCAGTTCTTC. The encoded protein is CSGWGRQNEQFF.

This clonotype occurred many times. V gene TRBV29-1 combines with J gene TRBJ2-1, with D maybe TRBD2 (6 bases). CDR3 length equals 14 residues. V lost 8 bases and J lost 1, with 15 bases in between. Germline CDR1 and CDR2: SQVTM and ANQGSEA. The CDR3 sequence is CSLRTRGSYNEQFF. The CDR3 DNA is TGCAGCCTTCGAACCCGGGGGTCCTACAATGAGCAGTTCTTC.